Listed below are T cell receptor beta chains from one sample, sequenced in a study of chemoradiotherapy in HPV16-positive cancers. The repertoire was sequenced with immunoSEQ multiplex PCR; TCRdb's copy has only in-frame clones and lacks some. The sample records 15,000 to 20,000 clones, 85% to 95% being singletons. Material: blood, obtained from a patient who underwent chemoradiotherapy. These receptors came from a human donor with HPV-associated anogenital cancer. Both conserved end residues are part of each CDR3. A D gene is named only where the DNA matches it firmly. Not all rows give a size; the values are once, few, many and, for expanded clones, a class.

J gene,V gene,clone size,D gene,CDR3 DNA,CDR3 protein
TRBJ2-2,TRBV5-6,NA,TRBD1,TGTGCCAGCAGCTTGGGGGACAGGGACACCGGGGAGCTGTTTTTT,CASSLGDRDTGELFF
TRBJ1-1,TRBV5-1,NA,NA,TGCGCCAGCAGCACCCAGGATACTGAAGCTTTCTTT,CASSTQDTEAFF
TRBJ2-2,TRBV11-3,NA,NA,TGTGCCAGCAGCTTAGCGCGCACCGGGGAGCTGTTTTTT,CASSLARTGELFF
TRBJ1-3,TRBV27,NA,NA,TGTGCCAGCAGCCCCCTCCCGGTCTCTGGAAACACCATATATTTT,CASSPLPVSGNTIYF
TRBJ2-2,TRBV25-1,NA,NA,TGTGCCAGCAGTGATGACGGGCTCGGAACCGGGGAGCTGTTTTTT,CASSDDGLGTGELFF
TRBJ2-2,TRBV5-6,NA,NA,TGTGCCAGCAGCTCTTACACCGGGGAGCTGTTTTTT,CASSSYTGELFF
TRBJ2-2,TRBV7-9,NA,NA,TGTGCCAGCAGCTTAGATTGGGGACTTAACACCGGGGAGCTGTTTTTT,CASSLDWGLNTGELFF
TRBJ2-2,TRBV19,NA,TRBD1,TGTGCCAGTAGTATAGGGGACAGGGGGCTGTTTTTT,CASSIGDRGLFF
TRBJ2-1,TRBV14,NA,NA,TGTGCCAGCAGCTACACGGGCGGGTCGCGTGAGCAGTTCTTC,CASSYTGGSREQFF
TRBJ2-7,TRBV10-3,NA,TRBD1,TGTGCCATCAGTGAGTTCCGAACAGGGGCCTACGAGCAGTACTTC,CAISEFRTGAYEQYF
TRBJ2-5,TRBV5-6,NA,TRBD2,TGTGCCAGCAGCCCGCGTCTTGGCGGGGGGGAGTTAGAGACCCAGTACTTC,CASSPRLGGGELETQYF
TRBJ2-1,TRBV19,NA,NA,TGTGCCAGTAGTATAGTAGGGCTGGGTTTAAATGAGCAGTTCTTC,CASSIVGLGLNEQFF
TRBJ1-3,TRBV18,NA,NA,TGTGCCAGCTCCCCAACTTTAAGAAACACCATATATTTT,CASSPTLRNTIYF
TRBJ1-1,TRBV25-1,NA,NA,TGTGCCAGCAGTGCCAGCTTTAACACTGAAGCTTTCTTT,CASSASFNTEAFF
TRBJ2-3,TRBV30,NA,NA,TGTGCCTGGAGTGTTCCGAGGGGACCAGATACGCAGTATTTT,CAWSVPRGPDTQYF
TRBJ1-3,TRBV13,NA,NA,TGTGCCAGCAGCTCTCTTGGAAACACCATATATTTT,CASSSLGNTIYF
TRBJ2-5,TRBV5-1,NA,NA,TGCGCCAGCAGCTTCTCAGGGGTAGGACAAGAGACCCAGTACTTC,CASSFSGVGQETQYF
TRBJ2-3,TRBV18,once,TRBD1,TGTGCCAGCTCACCTAGGACAGGGGGACTCGTGGATACGCAGTATTTT,CASSPRTGGLVDTQYF
TRBJ1-1,TRBV7-8,NA,NA,TGTGCCAGCAGCCCGACCGGGACGAAGTACGTTGAAGCTTTCTTT,CASSPTGTKYVEAFF
TRBJ1-3,TRBV7-2,NA,NA,TGTGCCAGCAGCATACAGAGCTCTGGAAACACCATATATTTT,CASSIQSSGNTIYF
TRBJ2-5,TRBV5-1,NA,TRBD1,TGCGCCTGCCGGAGGACAGGCCAAGAGACCCAGTACTTC,CACRRTGQETQYF
TRBJ2-1,TRBV29-1,NA,NA,TGCAGCGTTGGGCGGGCGGACAATGAGCAGTTCTTC,CSVGRADNEQFF
TRBJ2-7,TRBV6-1,NA,NA,TGTGCCAGCAGGGGAGCAGGGCGCTCCTACGAGCAGTACTTC,CASRGAGRSYEQYF
TRBJ2-5,TRBV5-1,NA,TRBD2,TGCGCCAGCAGCTTCGGCGGGGGGGCCGGAGAGACCCAGTACTTC,CASSFGGGAGETQYF
TRBJ2-5,TRBV5-6,NA,TRBD2,TGTGCCAGCAGCCCGACTAGCGGGGGTGATGGGGCCCAGTACTTC,CASSPTSGGDGAQYF
TRBJ1-6,TRBV2,NA,TRBD1,TGTGCCAGCAGTGAACCCCGGAGTGGGACAGGGAATTCACCCCTCCACTTT,CASSEPRSGTGNSPLHF
TRBJ2-1,TRBV2,NA,NA,TGTGCCAAAGAGACACCCTACAATGAGCAGTTCTTC,CAKETPYNEQFF
TRBJ2-5,TRBV15,NA,NA,TGTGCCACCAGCAGAGGGGCAGTCCAAGAGACCCAGTACTTC,CATSRGAVQETQYF
TRBJ2-5,TRBV30,NA,NA,TGTGCCTGGGGGGACTCCATCCAAGAGACCCAGTACTTC,CAWGDSIQETQYF
TRBJ1-1,TRBV10-3,NA,NA,TGTGCCAGTACAGGTAACACTGAAGCTTTCTTT,CASTGNTEAFF
TRBJ1-1,TRBV5-5,NA,TRBD1,TGTGCCAGCAGCCTCCGGGACAGCCCGGAACTTGAAGCTTTCTTT,CASSLRDSPELEAFF
TRBJ1-2,TRBV13,once,TRBD1,TGTGCCAGCAGCGCTGGACAGGGGGGGTTCGGGGGCTACACCTTC,CASSAGQGGFGGYTF
TRBJ2-4,TRBV5-1,NA,NA,TGCGCCAGCAGCTGGGGGGACAGCAAAAACATTCAGTACTTC,CASSWGDSKNIQYF
TRBJ1-3,TRBV18,NA,NA,TGTGCCAGCTCGCCAGGACAGTCCGCAAACACCATATATTTT,CASSPGQSANTIYF
TRBJ2-1,TRBV6-1,NA,TRBD1,TGTGCCAGCAGTGGGGACAGGGGGCCGGACTCCGCTGAGCAGTTCTTC,CASSGDRGPDSAEQFF
TRBJ1-3,TRBV4-2,NA,NA,TGTGCCAGCAGCCAAGGGTATGGGGGAAACACCATATATTTT,CASSQGYGGNTIYF
TRBJ2-5,TRBV29-1,few,TRBD2,TGCAGCGTTGAATTTTGGGCTAGCGGGGGTAACCAAGAGACCCAGTACTTC,CSVEFWASGGNQETQYF
TRBJ1-5,TRBV2,NA,NA,TGTGCCAGCAGTGATGGCAAGTATCAGCCCCAGCATTTT,CASSDGKYQPQHF